Below, one TCR beta chain is given with its context. Its target is unknown. The record originates from a study of PD-1 blockade in classical Hodgkin lymphoma. Findings and limits, study-wide: CD4+ TCR diversity, unlike CD8+, climbed significantly by C4D1.

All trial patients relapsed after autologous stem cell transplantation. Measured with immunoSEQ multiplex PCR; TCRdb has only the in-frame clones, and not every one. The table records about 100,000 clones, around nine tenths of them present only once. Specimen: peripheral blood mononuclear cells (PBMCs), collected before the second cycle of nivolumab. This TCR was sampled from a human donor with classical Hodgkin lymphoma.

The CDR3 protein is CASSFGHRGSPLHF. In DNA, the CDR3 is TGTGCCAGCAGCTTTGGCCACAGGGGTTCACCCCTCCACTTT. The chain recombines TRBV11-2 with TRBJ1-6; 7 positions match TRBD1. The CDR3 has 14 amino acids. CDR1 is SGHAT and CDR2 is FQNNGV in the germline V gene. V lost 3 bases and J lost 9; bases outside the gene matches: 5.